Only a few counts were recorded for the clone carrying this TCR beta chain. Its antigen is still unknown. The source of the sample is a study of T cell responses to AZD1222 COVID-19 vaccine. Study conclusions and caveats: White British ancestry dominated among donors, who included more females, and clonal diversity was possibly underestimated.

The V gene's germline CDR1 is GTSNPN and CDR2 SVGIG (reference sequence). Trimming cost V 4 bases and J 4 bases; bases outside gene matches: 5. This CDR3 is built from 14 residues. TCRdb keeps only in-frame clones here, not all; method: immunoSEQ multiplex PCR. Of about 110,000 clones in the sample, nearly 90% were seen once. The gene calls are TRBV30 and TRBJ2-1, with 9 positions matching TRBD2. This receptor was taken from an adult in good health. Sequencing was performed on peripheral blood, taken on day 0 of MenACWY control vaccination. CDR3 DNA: TGTGCCTGGACTGCGGGGGGGGATTACAATGAGCAGTTCTTC. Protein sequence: CAWTAGGDYNEQFF.